Sequencing of this TCR beta chain was carried out in a study of cytomegalovirus exposure and HLA in healthy donors. Primers for the PCR totalled 60 Vbeta and 13 Jbeta. Only in-frame clones appear in the TCRdb table, and some are missing; sequencing was by immunoSEQ multiplex PCR. The sample consists of 150,000 to 200,000 clones, approximately 59% of them appearing once. Germline CDR1 KGHSH, CDR2 LQKENI. There are 14 residues in the CDR3. Trimming left V 3 bases short and J 0 bases short, with 9 bases between. Study-wide points: Later analysis associated a missense DCLRE1C variant with TCR beta V- and J-gene trimming.

Of note for this clone: Its antigen is not known.

The receptor's source is a man aged 40-55 years in good health and CMV-seronegative. Material: PBMCs. J is TRBJ2-7 and V is TRBV18; D might be TRBD2 (5 bases). Written as DNA, the CDR3 is TGTGCCAGCTCACCGGAGGACCTCTCCTACGAGCAGTACTTC. Amino acids: CASSPEDLSYEQYF.